These 4 T cell receptor beta chains share one sample of origin, sequenced in a study of blood T cells in healthy people across ages. Then a second PCR, running roughly 6 to 11 cycles, was carried out with a sample-barcoded 5' primer and a J-beta primer mix. In TCRdb, the 5' RACE reads were re-called with MiXCR into one record per CDR3 protein. The sample carries over 1,500,000 distinct CDR3 sequences, about two fifths recorded once. The specimen was blood. The receptor source for this set is a human donor in good health.

The chain recombines TRBV10-3 with TRBJ2-3; 8 positions agree with TRBD2. J was trimmed by 3 bases and V by 3 bases; bases with no gene match: 5. The CDR3 consists of 15 residues. Looked up from germline, CDR1 is ENHRY and CDR2 is SYGVKD. The CDR3 loop reads CAISDPGGATDTQYF. The CDR3 DNA is TGTGCCATCAGTGACCCCGGGGGGGCGACAGATACGCAGTATTTT.

Notes on this clonotype: One end of the junction fails to match germline, which may point to a read error. V and J are TRBV20-1 and TRBJ1-1; no firm D call. There are 17 residues in the CDR3. Germline loops: CDR1 DFQATT, CDR2 SNEGSKA (reference sequence). In DNA, the CDR3 is TGCAGTACTAGAGTGCGCAGGTTAGTGGGTCTTAACACTGAAGCTTTCTTT. Encoded protein: CSTRVRRLVGLNTEAFF.

This sequence joins TRBV19 and TRBJ1-5, with TRBD1 matching 7 bases. V shed 7 bases and J 4 bases; nucleotides not matched to a gene: 7. Germline CDR1 LNHDA, CDR2 SQIVND (reference sequence). The CDR3 is 14 amino acids. For the CDR3, the DNA is TGTGCCAGTACCGACAGGGAGTGGAATCAGCCCCAGCATTTT. Amino acids: CASTDREWNQPQHF.

This clonotype has a handful of counts. The V call is TRBV4-3, the J call TRBJ2-7; D is perhaps TRBD1 (6 bases). With 0 bases removed from V and 3 bases from J, the gap between germline ends came to 12 bases. CDR1 is LGHNA, CDR2 YSLEER, per germline. The CDR3 has 15 amino acids. The CDR3 nucleotides are TGCGCCAGCAGCCAAGATCCGGACAGTATCTACGAGCAGTACTTC. It yields the protein CASSQDPDSIYEQYF.